This T cell receptor (beta chain) was captured in a study of PD-1 blockade in classical Hodgkin lymphoma (dated by TCRdb to the early 2020s). About the investigation overall: To define a peripheral blood immune signature of response to PD-1 blockade in classical Hodgkin lymphoma, the study combined TCR beta sequencing with CyTOF. Overall study outcomes, separate from this receptor: Baseline TCR diversity was reported as lower in newly diagnosed patients than in healthy donors, and lower still in relapsed/refractory patients. The study covered only a single clinical trial cohort, and the causes of the repertoire differences, possibly disease activity or prior therapy, were still not defined.

In light of the paper, this sample's time point label describes: newly diagnosed, previously untreated cHL patient sample. As a comparison group for the relapsed/refractory trial patients, PBMCs from patients with newly diagnosed, previously untreated classical Hodgkin lymphoma were sequenced. Peripheral blood was collected in 8 mL Vacutainer Cell Preparation Tubes, from which PBMCs were isolated by centrifugation and then cryopreserved. Details on this clone: No cognate antigen has been identified for it. No clone much larger than this one lies a single base away; base qualities are absent.

Trimming costs V 5 bases and J 5 bases, and their ends lie 15 bases apart. For CDR1 and CDR2, the germline V gene lists SGHVS and FQNEAQ. The CDR3 numbers 14 residues from cysteine through phenylalanine. Of all the DNA, just the CDR3 is kept, 42 bases in frame from base 1. The Qiagen DNeasy kit was used to extract genomic DNA both from unsorted PBMCs and from the negatively selected CD4+ and CD8+ fractions. TCR beta CDR3 regions were amplified by immunoSEQ multiplex PCR using primers annealing to V and J segments. Amplification bias was minimized using a synthetic immune receptor repertoire, and residual bias was removed computationally after sequencing. Concerning the study's data processing: Custom Python scripts were used to quantify repertoire diversity as the Shannon entropy index. Unsorted, CD4+ and CD8+ repertoires were examined separately, except in combined analyses, for which CD4+ and CD8+ sequences were merged in silico. The immuneACCESS repertoire file appears here via TCRdb, limited to in-frame rearrangements. These files lack a portion of the clones; in checked studies, under half of the deficit traces to unresolved V genes, and the cause of the others is not known. D and trimming come from the DNA, and the V and J calls and clone size come from that table. In all, the sample holds 70,000 or so clones, and 93% of those were seen once. Of the sample, roughly 2.6% falls within the top ten clones.

The chain couples TRBV7-8 to TRBJ1-2; the D gene remains uncertain. The sequence derives from a human donor with classical Hodgkin lymphoma. The sequenced material came from peripheral blood mononuclear cells (PBMCs). The DNA sequence reads TGTGCCAGCAGCCCACCGCGTGGAAAATATGGCTACACCTTC. The translation is CASSPPRGKYGYTF.